This is a list of T cell receptor beta chains from one sample in a study of PD-L1 blockade in urothelial cancer. Method: immunoSEQ multiplex PCR; TCRdb's copy keeps in-frame clones and lacks some. The sample shows 70,000 to 90,000 clones, roughly 80% of them seen only once. Material: PBMCs, obtained around atezolizumab (anti-PD-L1) treatment. These receptors were obtained from a man between 65 and 80 years old with urothelial cancer. Each CDR3 is given with its conserved first and last residue. The D gene is left open where the match is weak. A row's size may be missing; if present it is once, few, many or a size class.

>NA|TRBJ1-5|TRBV19|TRBD1
TGTGCCAGTAGTAGGACAGGGGCTCAGCCCCAGCATTTT
CASSRTGAQPQHF
>medium-sized|TRBJ1-3|TRBV29-1|TRBD1
TGCAGCGTTGTTTCGGACAGGGTAGGAAACACCATATATTTT
CSVVSDRVGNTIYF
>NA|TRBJ2-1|TRBV7-2|NA
TGTGCCAGCAGCTTCCTGGGACTGGAGTTCTTC
CASSFLGLEFF
>NA|TRBJ2-5|TRBV19|TRBD2
TGTGCCAGTAGTAACCAGCGGGGGCCGGGGGGAGAGACCCAGTACTTC
CASSNQRGPGGETQYF
>once|TRBJ2-5|TRBV7-2|NA
TGTGCCAGCAGCTTAGTGGGACAAAGAGAGACCCAGTACTTC
CASSLVGQRETQYF
>NA|TRBJ2-1|TRBV10-2|TRBD1
TGCGCCAGCAGTGAGTTCACAGGGGTGGACTACAATGAGCAGTTCTTC
CASSEFTGVDYNEQFF
>NA|TRBJ2-2|TRBV7-2|NA
TGTGCCAGCAGCTTTCGCCGAACGGGGACCGGGGAGCTGTTTTTT
CASSFRRTGTGELFF
>NA|TRBJ2-7|TRBV4-3|NA
TGCGCCAGCAGCCGTTACGAGGGATCCTACGAGCAGTACTTC
CASSRYEGSYEQYF
>NA|TRBJ1-4|TRBV2|TRBD1
TGTGCCAGCAGCCAAGACCCGGGACAGAGTAATGAAAAACTGTTTTTT
CASSQDPGQSNEKLFF
>few|TRBJ1-2|TRBV5-6|TRBD1
TGTGCCAGCAGCTTGAACAGGGGCCTTGGCTACACCTTC
CASSLNRGLGYTF
>NA|TRBJ2-7|TRBV19|NA
TGTGCCAGTAAGTTCGGAGCGGGCCACGAGCAGTACTTC
CASKFGAGHEQYF
>NA|TRBJ1-3|TRBV5-1|TRBD1
TGCGCCAGCAGCACGGGACAGGGGGAAAACACCATATATTTT
CASSTGQGENTIYF
>NA|TRBJ2-1|TRBV29-1|TRBD2
TGCAGCGTTGGACCAGGCACTTGGACTAGCGGGACCAACTACAATGAGCAGTTCTTC
CSVGPGTWTSGTNYNEQFF
>NA|TRBJ2-7|TRBV7-2|NA
TGTGCCAGCAGCTTCAGAAGTGAAACCTACGAGCAGTACTTC
CASSFRSETYEQYF
>NA|TRBJ2-7|TRBV5-1|TRBD1
TGCGCCAGCAGCGCGGGACAGGTGACCTACGAGCAGTACTTC
CASSAGQVTYEQYF
>NA|TRBJ2-7|TRBV6-1|NA
TGTGCCAGCAATACGGACTTAGGGCAGTACTTC
CASNTDLGQYF
>NA|TRBJ1-5|TRBV2|TRBD1
TGTGCCAGCAACATCGGACAGGGCCAGCCCCAGCATTTT
CASNIGQGQPQHF
>NA|TRBJ1-2|TRBV27|NA
TGTGCCAGCAGTTTATCTTCTCTCTATGGCTACACCTTC
CASSLSSLYGYTF
>few|TRBJ1-1|TRBV7-2|NA
TGTGCCACCCACAGGGATGTGAACACTGAAGCTTTCTTT
CATHRDVNTEAFF
>NA|TRBJ2-7|TRBV29-1|NA
TGCAGCGGCCTCCGGGACTCAAAACCGGGAGAGCAGTACTTC
CSGLRDSKPGEQYF
>NA|TRBJ1-1|TRBV19|NA
TGTGCCAGTAGTATAGGCGACGAGGCTGAAGCTTTCTTT
CASSIGDEAEAFF
>NA|TRBJ2-2|TRBV30|NA
TGTGCCTGGAGTGTACGGCGGGCCGGGGAGCTGTTTTTT
CAWSVRRAGELFF
>NA|TRBJ2-3|TRBV4-1|TRBD1
TGCGCCAGCAGCCAAGAAGCGACAGGGGCGGGCACAGATACGCAGTATTTT
CASSQEATGAGTDTQYF
>NA|TRBJ2-3|TRBV7-3|TRBD1
TGTGCCAGCAGCGCCAGATCGGTAGGGGGCGGAACAGATACGCAGTATTTT
CASSARSVGGGTDTQYF
>few|TRBJ1-5|TRBV6-1|NA
TGTGCCAGCAGTCTTGACATGAGCAATCAGCCCCAGCATTTT
CASSLDMSNQPQHF
>NA|TRBJ2-5|TRBV6-1|NA
TGTGCCAGCAGTGAAGCTTGGCAGCAAGAGACCCAGTACTTC
CASSEAWQQETQYF
>NA|TRBJ1-5|TRBV27|NA
TGTGCCAGCAGTTTGCGCGATAGCAATCAGCCCCAGCATTTT
CASSLRDSNQPQHF
>NA|TRBJ2-6|TRBV29-1|NA
TGCAGCGTAGCTACAGGGACCGGGGCCAACGTCCTGACTTTC
CSVATGTGANVLTF
>NA|TRBJ1-2|TRBV5-4|NA
TGTGCCAGCAGCTTGGCCGGGGGGGCACTTACTAACTATGGCTACACCTTC
CASSLAGGALTNYGYTF
>NA|TRBJ2-1|TRBV10-3|TRBD1
TGTGCCATCAGAGGACAGGGCTACAATGAGCAGTTCTTC
CAIRGQGYNEQFF
>NA|TRBJ1-1|TRBV5-8|NA
TGTGCCAGCAGCTTCGTCACTGAAGCTTTCTTT
CASSFVTEAFF
>NA|TRBJ2-1|TRBV25-1|TRBD2
TGTGCCAGCAGTGAATACAGCGGGGGGGCAAGGAATGAGCAGTTCTTC
CASSEYSGGARNEQFF
>NA|TRBJ2-5|TRBV9|TRBD1
TGTGCCAGCAGGGGACAGGGGGAGACCCAGTACTTC
CASRGQGETQYF
>NA|TRBJ2-3|TRBV7-2|NA
TGTGCCAGCAGCGATAGAGGCTTCACAGATACGCAGTATTTT
CASSDRGFTDTQYF
>NA|TRBJ1-6|TRBV6-5|NA
TGTGCCAGCAGTTACGGTTATAGGGAGGGCTCACCCCTCCACTTT
CASSYGYREGSPLHF
>NA|TRBJ2-3|TRBV6-1|NA
TGTGCCAGCAGTCCCAACCCAGGGGCACATACGCAGTATTTT
CASSPNPGAHTQYF
>NA|TRBJ1-1|TRBV6-5|NA
TGTGCCAGCCGGGAACGGGGGAGATCGGCTGAAGCTTTCTTT
CASRERGRSAEAFF
>once|TRBJ2-7|TRBV2|TRBD1
TGTGCCAGCAGTGGGTCCGGACAGGGATTGTGGGAGCAGTACTTC
CASSGSGQGLWEQYF
>few|TRBJ2-7|TRBV25-1|TRBD1
TGTGCCAGCAGAACAGGGGGTTCCTACGAGCAGTACTTC
CASRTGGSYEQYF
>NA|TRBJ2-5|TRBV5-1|TRBD1
TGCGCCAGCAGCACCGGGACAGTACAAGAGACCCAGTACTTC
CASSTGTVQETQYF
>NA|TRBJ1-2|TRBV10-3|NA
TGTGCCACTTATGAGACGGGAAACTATGGCTACACCTTC
CATYETGNYGYTF
>NA|TRBJ2-7|TRBV21-1|NA
TGTGCCAGCAGCAAAAGCGGACTAGCGGGGGGCTACGAGCAGTACTTC
CASSKSGLAGGYEQYF
>few|TRBJ2-2|TRBV10-3|TRBD1
TGTGCCAGCCTAAGACAGGGAGTAAACACCGGGGAGCTGTTTTTT
CASLRQGVNTGELFF
>NA|TRBJ2-2|TRBV5-1|TRBD1
TGCGCCAGCAGCCAAGCAGGGGGCGCGGAGACCGGGGAGCTGTTTTTT
CASSQAGGAETGELFF
>NA|TRBJ1-5|TRBV27|TRBD1
TGTGCCAGCAGTTCGACAACAGGGGTTCAGCCCCAGCATTTT
CASSSTTGVQPQHF
>NA|TRBJ2-1|TRBV2|TRBD1
TGTGCCAGCAGTGTCACAGGGGTCGTTAATGAGCAGTTCTTC
CASSVTGVVNEQFF
>NA|TRBJ2-7|TRBV6-1|TRBD2
TGTGCCAGCAGTGAACTTCTAGCGGGGAGCTACGAGCAGTACTTC
CASSELLAGSYEQYF
>NA|TRBJ2-2|TRBV9|NA
TGTGCCAGCACCTCTCCGAACACCGGGGAGCTGTTTTTT
CASTSPNTGELFF
>NA|TRBJ2-1|TRBV18|TRBD1
TGTGCCAGCTCAACCGTTGACAGGGCATATGAGCAGTTCTTC
CASSTVDRAYEQFF
>NA|TRBJ2-5|TRBV7-2|NA
TGTGCCAGCAGCTTCAACCGCGGAGAGACCCAGTACTTC
CASSFNRGETQYF
>NA|TRBJ2-3|TRBV4-2|TRBD2
TGTGCCAGCAGCCAGACTAGCGGGGAGCCAGATACGCAGTATTTT
CASSQTSGEPDTQYF
>NA|TRBJ2-7|TRBV6-5|NA
TGTGCCAGCAGACAGGAAAGGCGAGGCCACGAGCAGTACTTC
CASRQERRGHEQYF
>NA|TRBJ1-1|TRBV29-1|NA
TGCAGCGTTGCACAGGGCACTGAAGCTTTCTTT
CSVAQGTEAFF
>NA|TRBJ2-3|TRBV10-3|NA
TGTGCCATCAGTGACCCTGGAGGGACAGATACGCAGTATTTT
CAISDPGGTDTQYF
>NA|TRBJ2-7|TRBV27|NA
TGTGCCAGCAGTTTACAGGGGGGAGGCGACGAGCAGTACTTC
CASSLQGGGDEQYF